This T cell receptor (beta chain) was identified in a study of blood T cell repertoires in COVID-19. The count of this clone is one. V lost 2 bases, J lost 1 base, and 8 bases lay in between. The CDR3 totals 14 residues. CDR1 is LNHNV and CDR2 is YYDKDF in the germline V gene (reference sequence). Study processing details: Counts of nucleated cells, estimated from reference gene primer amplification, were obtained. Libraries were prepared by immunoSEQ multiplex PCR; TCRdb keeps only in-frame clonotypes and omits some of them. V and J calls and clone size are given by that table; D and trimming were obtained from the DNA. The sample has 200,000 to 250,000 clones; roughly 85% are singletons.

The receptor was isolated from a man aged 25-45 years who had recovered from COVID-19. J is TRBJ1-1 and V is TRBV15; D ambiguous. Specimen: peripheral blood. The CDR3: CATSRLSENTEAFF. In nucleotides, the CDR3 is TGTGCCACCAGCAGACTCAGTGAGAACACTGAAGCTTTCTTT.